These 18 T cell receptor beta chains were sequenced from one sample in a study of cytomegalovirus exposure and HLA in healthy donors. In the PCR, 60 Vbeta and 13 Jbeta primers were used. This table comes from immunoSEQ multiplex PCR, and its TCRdb copy is limited to in-frame clones, with some not included. The table lists over 150,000 clones, 75% to 90% of them singletons. Sequenced material: PBMCs. These receptors were collected from a boy between 2 and 15 years old in good health and CMV-seronegative.

The gene calls are TRBV7-9 and TRBJ2-3; D not resolved. The V gene's germline CDR1 is SEHNR and CDR2 FQNEAQ (reference sequence). Trimming removed 1 base at V and 2 bases at J, with 7 bases between. This CDR3 contains 14 residues. The CDR3 sequence is CASSLEQITDTQYF. The CDR3 bases are TGTGCCAGCAGCTTAGAACAGATCACAGATACGCAGTATTTT.

V and J are TRBV6-5 and TRBJ2-7; a possible D gene is TRBD1 (6 bases). There are 16 residues in the CDR3. Trimming shortened V by 4 bases and J by 2 bases, and 18 bases separated the two germline ends. Germline V gene lookup returns CDR1 MNHEY and CDR2 SVGAGI. The CDR3 loop is CASSWLQQGKTYEQYF. In nucleotides, the CDR3 is TGTGCCAGCAGTTGGCTTCAACAGGGAAAGACCTACGAGCAGTACTTC.

CDR3: CASSADRDSYEQYF. The CDR3 nucleotides read TGTGCCAGCTCAGCCGACAGGGATTCCTACGAGCAGTACTTC. The chain couples TRBV18 to TRBJ2-7; 7 nucleotides align to TRBD1. Trimming removed 5 bases from V and 1 base from J; junction bases left unmatched: 5. Looked up from germline, CDR1 is KGHSH and CDR2 is LQKENI. This CDR3 is built from 14 residues.

The V gene is TRBV27, the J gene TRBJ1-1, with D perhaps TRBD1 (6 bases). V lost 4 bases, J lost 4 bases, and 19 bases lay in between. CDR1 and CDR2 (germline): MNHEY, SMNVEV (reference sequence). This CDR3 is 16 amino acids long. CDR3 sequence: CASSSQLGARGTEAFF. CDR3 DNA: TGTGCCAGCAGTTCCCAGTTGGGGGCGCGCGGCACTGAAGCTTTCTTT.

The rearrangement links TRBV5-4 to TRBJ1-2, with 9 bases that match TRBD1. Germline V gene sequence: CDR1 SGHNT, CDR2 YYREEE (reference sequence). The CDR3 is 14 amino acids. J lost 8 bases, V lost 0 bases, and 5 bases had no gene match. The CDR3 nucleotides are TGTGCCAGCAGCTTGGGGGACAGGGCTGGAGGCTACACCTTC. Translation gives CASSLGDRAGGYTF.

The chain couples TRBV5-6 to TRBJ1-1, with TRBD1 matching 8 bases. Germline V gene data show CDR1 as SGHDT and CDR2 as YYEEEE. The V and J ends lost 2 bases and 2 bases, in that order; junction bases with no gene match: 11. CDR3 size: 17 residues. CDR3: CASSLGSTGTGNTEAFF. DNA for the CDR3: TGTGCCAGCAGCTTAGGGTCCACAGGGACAGGTAACACTGAAGCTTTCTTT.

The chain uses TRBV2 and TRBJ1-3, with unresolved D. Germline CDR1 SNHLY, CDR2 FYNNEI. The CDR3 length is 13 residues. The ends were cut back, 7 bases at V and 1 base at J, with 8 bases in the middle. Here the CDR3 DNA reads TGTGCCAGCACCGGGAATTCTGGAAACACCATATATTTT. This gives the protein CASTGNSGNTIYF.

This clone was found a few times. The chain carries TRBV19 and TRBJ1-2, with D possibly being TRBD1 (6 bases). The CDR3 covers 14 residues. CDR1 is LNHDA and CDR2 is SQIVND in the germline V gene (reference sequence). With 3 bases removed from V and 6 bases from J, the gap between germline ends came to 14 bases. The CDR3 DNA reads as TGTGCCAGTAGTATCCATGGACAGATCGATGGCTACACCTTC. Amino acids: CASSIHGQIDGYTF.

The CDR3 sequence: CASSYQQGRHTEAFF. Here the CDR3 DNA reads TGTGCCAGCAGTTATCAACAGGGTAGGCACACTGAAGCTTTCTTT. This chain uses TRBV27 with TRBJ1-1, with a possible D match to TRBD1 (6 bases). V lost 4 bases and J 3 bases, leaving 15 bases between the germline ends. The CDR3 is 15 residues long. Germline V gives CDR1 MNHEY, CDR2 SMNVEV (reference sequence).

This chain joins TRBV5-1 and TRBJ1-1; tentative D call: TRBD1 (5 bases). V lost 4 bases, J lost 3 bases, and 10 bases lay in between. Germline CDR1 SGHRS, CDR2 YFSETQ. The CDR3 contains 13 residues. CDR3 protein: CASSSPGYTEAFF. DNA for the CDR3: TGCGCCAGCAGCAGTCCAGGGTACACTGAAGCTTTCTTT.

The CDR3 DNA reads TGTGCCAGCAGTCCCCGGGACAATGGAATCTATGGCTACACCTTC. This codes for CASSPRDNGIYGYTF. V and J are TRBV28 and TRBJ1-2; maybe TRBD1 (6 bases). The CDR3 extends over 15 amino acids. Germline CDR1 reads MDHEN; CDR2 reads SYDVKM. The V end lost 5 bases, the J end lost 4 bases, and 17 bases lay between the germline ends.

The CDR3 nucleotides are TGTGCCAGTAGTCTCATGACTAGTACGGGCACCGGGGAGCTGTTTTTT. It encodes CASSLMTSTGTGELFF. The chain carries TRBV19 and TRBJ2-2, with TRBD2 as a possible D gene (6 bases). CDR1 and CDR2 from the germline V gene are LNHDA and SQIVND (reference sequence). The CDR3 contains 16 residues. V gave up 5 bases and J gave up 4 bases, with 17 bases separating them.

This chain connects TRBV9 to TRBJ1-3, with 12 bases matching TRBD1. The length of the CDR3 is 15 residues. Germline V CDR1 and CDR2: SGDLS, YYNGEE. J lost 9 bases, V lost 3 bases, and 7 bases had no gene match. The CDR3 DNA is TGTGCCAGCAGCGAGCGGGACAGGGGGCGGCCCACCATATATTTT. Translated, it gives CASSERDRGRPTIYF.

The chain carries TRBV19 and TRBJ2-3, with D possibly matching TRBD2 (7 bases). Germline CDR1 is LNHDA and CDR2 is SQIVND (reference sequence). The CDR3 spans 15 residues. Trimming left V 5 bases short and J 3 bases short, with 15 bases between. DNA for the CDR3: TGTGCCAGTAGTTTGCGGGGGCGATTAACAGATACGCAGTATTTT. It encodes CASSLRGRLTDTQYF.

The rearrangement uses TRBV28 and TRBJ2-1, with a tentative D call TRBD1 (6 bases). Germline V lookup: CDR1 MDHEN, CDR2 SYDVKM. Trimming removed 5 bases from V and 3 bases from J, with 14 bases in between. The CDR3 contains 15 residues. CDR3 coding DNA: TGTGCCAGCAGTCTCATACAGGGAGTCTACAATGAGCAGTTCTTC. As protein: CASSLIQGVYNEQFF.

The chain uses TRBV19 and TRBJ2-5; 13 nucleotides agree with TRBD2. The CDR3 covers 16 residues. Trimming removed 5 bases from V and 5 bases from J; junction bases left unmatched: 8. The germline V gene encodes CDR1 LNHDA and CDR2 SQIVND (reference sequence). The CDR3 here is CASSAPGLAGQETQYF. The CDR3 bases are TGTGCCAGTAGTGCCCCGGGACTAGCGGGACAGGAGACCCAGTACTTC.

The CDR3 here is CASCDPGQGKNEQFF. CDR3 sequence (DNA): TGTGCCAGTTGTGATCCGGGACAGGGGAAGAATGAGCAGTTCTTC. The chain uses TRBV19 and TRBJ2-1; 10 bases are shared with TRBD1. The CDR3 contains 15 residues. The V gene end was trimmed by 8 bases and the J gene end by 7 bases; junction bases not matched to a gene: 11. Germline CDR1 LNHDA, CDR2 SQIVND (reference sequence).

The V and J genes are TRBV15 and TRBJ2-7; 8 bases are a match to TRBD1. The trim removed 5 bases at V and 0 bases at J, leaving 9 bases unmatched. This CDR3 region has 16 residues. Germline CDR1 reads LNHNV; CDR2 reads YYDKDF (reference sequence). Here the CDR3 DNA reads TGTGCCACCAGCGGTTCAAGGACAGGGAGCTCCTACGAGCAGTACTTC. Translation: CATSGSRTGSSYEQYF. Full variable domain (missing parts from reference TRBV15 and TRBJ2-7): DAMVIQNPRYQVTQFGKPVTLSCSQTLNHNVMYWYQQKSSQAPKLLFHYYDKDFNNEADTPDNFQSRRPNTSFCFLDIRSPGLGDTAMYLCATSGSRTGSSYEQYFGPGTRLTVT.